This entry features one T cell receptor beta chain sequence. Repertoires were generated with immunoSEQ multiplex PCR, while TCRdb's copy carries only in-frame clones and drops some. The table has about 120,000 clones, about four fifths seen once; the top ten hold about 2.1%. The V gene's germline CDR1 is LNHDA and CDR2 SQIVND (reference sequence). Trimming left V 6 bases short and J 4 bases short, with 13 bases between. This CDR3 is built from 15 residues. This sample is drawn from a study of blood T cell repertoires in COVID-19. The TCR was taken from a man between 65 and 80 years old with acute or convalescent COVID-19. The V gene is TRBV19, the J gene TRBJ2-6; the D gene is possibly TRBD1 (5 bases). Sequences were obtained from peripheral blood. CDR3 DNA sequence: TGTGCCAGTAGAGAAGGGGCAGCGGGGGCCAACGTCCTGACTTTC. Translation gives CASREGAAGANVLTF.